This T cell receptor beta chain was sequenced for a study of identical twins. Findings and caveats of the study: For out-of-frame alpha sequences shared by twins, low generation probability was in excess.

TCRdb re-analysed the 5' RACE reads in MiXCR, keeping a single row per CDR3 protein. The sample lists some 250,000 distinct CDR3 sequences, 6% to 7% occurring once. Comments on this clonotype: Its antigen is still unknown.

V dropped 7 bases and J dropped 5 bases, with 14 bases sitting between them. Germline assignment: CDR1 KGHSH and CDR2 LQKENI. This CDR3 has 13 amino acids. The sample also formed part of further work on T cells expressing NK-cell markers. That report adds: Each of roughly 6 donors carried dominant NKG2C+ clonotypes accounting for about 1.0-8% of CD8+ T cells. The CD3+CD56-NKG2C+ fraction of a handful of donors was also led by these clonotypes.

The source of this sequence is a woman between 18 and 30 years old in good health. The specimen was CD8+ T cells sorted from blood. The chain combines TRBV18 with TRBJ1-1; D gene uncertain. The DNA of the CDR3 is TGTGCCAGCTTAGGTCCTGAAGGGACTGAAGCTTTCTTT. Residues: CASLGPEGTEAFF.